This is a list of T cell receptor beta chains from one sample in a study of cytomegalovirus exposure and HLA in healthy donors. TCRdb's table, derived via immunoSEQ multiplex PCR, lists solely in-frame clones and lacks some. The table records about 58,000 clones, roughly 90% of them present only once. Sample: PBMCs. The receptors were gathered from a man between 18 and 35 years old in good health and CMV-seronegative. CDR3s include the opening cysteine and the closing phenylalanine or tryptophan. A D gene is named only where the DNA matches it firmly. Only some rows state a clone size, as once, few, many or a class for expanded clones.

TRBD2	NA	TRBV5-1	TRBJ2-7	TGCGCCAGCAGCTTGGCTGGCGGGAGGTCGAGCTCCTACGAGCAGTACTTC	CASSLAGGRSSSYEQYF
NA	NA	TRBV27	TRBJ2-1	TGTGCCAGCAGTTTATCTTCCCTCAATGAGCAGTTCTTC	CASSLSSLNEQFF
NA	once	TRBV20-1	TRBJ2-3	TGCAGTGCCAAAATAGATACGCAGTATTTT	CSAKIDTQYF
NA	NA	TRBV19	TRBJ2-7	TGTGCCAGTAGTGACTCGGGACTTAAACACGAGCAGTACTTC	CASSDSGLKHEQYF
TRBD1	NA	TRBV7-9	TRBJ2-7	TGTGCCAGCGTCATTTCCGGGACAGGGTTCTACGAGCAGTACTTC	CASVISGTGFYEQYF
NA	NA	TRBV5-5	TRBJ2-3	TGTGCCAGCAGCTTGATTCCAGGCACAGATACGCAGTATTTT	CASSLIPGTDTQYF
TRBD1	NA	TRBV7-9	TRBJ1-1	TGTGCCAGCAGCCGACAGGGCACTGAAGCTTTCTTT	CASSRQGTEAFF
NA	NA	TRBV27	TRBJ2-7	TGTGCCAGCAGCCCCAGACTGGGGAGCTCCTACGAGCAGTACTTC	CASSPRLGSSYEQYF
NA	NA	TRBV6-9	TRBJ1-2	TGTGCCAGCAGTGGGGGGGGCGAATCAAGCTATGGCTACACCTTC	CASSGGGESSYGYTF
TRBD2	NA	TRBV7-2	TRBJ2-3	TGTGCCAGCAGCTTAGGAGCGGGAGGACTCGTTTTGGGGACAGATACGCAGTATTTT	CASSLGAGGLVLGTDTQYF